The 18 T cell receptor beta chains presented below share a single source sample, sequenced in a study of beta chain features in type 1 diabetes. The antigens for these receptors are not known. The isolated RNA, all of it, was reverse transcribed, so expressed TCRB transcripts were what got sequenced. Sequencing was performed with immunoSEQ multiplex PCR; in TCRdb, only in-frame clones are kept and a portion is missing. The sample consists of over 150,000 clones, approximately 10% of them appearing once. Findings and limits, study-wide: For Type 1 diabetes patients, all four CD4+ subsets carried TCRB CDR3s that were moderately but significantly shorter.

The sample was central memory CD4+ T cells from blood. These receptors were obtained from a man under 40 with type 1 diabetes.

This clone was seen a few times. CDR3 loop: CASSVQGMNTEAFF. For the CDR3, the DNA is TGTGCCAGCAGCGTTCAGGGAATGAACACTGAAGCTTTCTTT. The gene calls are TRBV6-1 and TRBJ1-1; the D gene is possibly TRBD1 (5 bases). The CDR3 is 14 amino acids. Germline V lookup: CDR1 MNHNS, CDR2 SASEGT. Trimming left V 6 bases short and J 0 bases short, with 11 bases between.

A few counts support this clone. The chain joins TRBV28 to TRBJ2-3, with D possibly matching TRBD1 (5 bases). The V gene's germline CDR1 is MDHEN and CDR2 SYDVKM. CDR3 length: 13 residues. Trimming removed 4 bases from V and 2 bases from J, with 7 bases in between. The CDR3 reads CASSSDNTDTQYF. The DNA of the CDR3 is TGTGCCAGCAGTTCGGACAACACAGATACGCAGTATTTT.

The rearrangement joins TRBV2 to TRBJ2-3; D is ambiguous. V lost 4 bases and J 6 bases, leaving 11 bases between the germline ends. This CDR3 has 13 residues. Germline CDR1 reads SNHLY; CDR2 reads FYNNEI. CDR3 region: CASSVASRDTQYF. Here the CDR3 DNA reads TGTGCCAGCAGTGTGGCTAGTCGGGATACGCAGTATTTT.

V and J are TRBV18 and TRBJ1-2; 7 bases are a match to TRBD1. Germline V lookup: CDR1 KGHSH, CDR2 LQKENI. The CDR3 runs 14 residues. Losses at the gene ends were 6 bases for V and 3 bases for J; bases not matched to a gene: 7. The CDR3 reads CASSNQGVDYGYTF. CDR3 bases: TGTGCCAGCTCGAATCAGGGGGTCGACTATGGCTACACCTTC.

This rearrangement joins TRBV7-8 to TRBJ1-2; 7 bases line up with TRBD1. V gave up 4 bases and J gave up 4 bases; unmatched junction bases: 3. This CDR3 is 13 amino acids long. CDR1 is SGHVS and CDR2 is FQNEAQ in the germline V gene. The CDR3 sequence is CASSSTGLYGYTF. In nucleotides, the CDR3 is TGTGCCAGCAGCTCGACAGGGCTCTATGGCTACACCTTC.

CDR3 sequence reads: CASSFGTAYNEQFF. The CDR3 DNA sequence: TGTGCCAGCAGCTTCGGGACAGCCTACAATGAGCAGTTCTTC. This sequence joins TRBV11-2 and TRBJ2-1; 7 bases line up with TRBD1. V lost 3 bases, J lost 2 bases, and 1 base stayed unmatched. Germline V gene lookup returns CDR1 SGHAT and CDR2 FQNNGV. The CDR3 runs 14 residues.

V is TRBV6-1 and J is TRBJ2-5, with a tentative D call TRBD2 (7 bases). This CDR3 comprises 14 residues. Germline-derived CDR1 and CDR2 are MNHNS and SASEGT. V gave up 4 bases and J gave up 7 bases, with 16 bases separating them. The CDR3 spells CASSVVREGGTQYF. The CDR3 DNA is TGTGCCAGCAGTGTAGTCAGGGAGGGGGGGACCCAGTACTTC.

This chain connects TRBV10-3 to TRBJ1-1; the match to TRBD1 covers 9 bases. From germline, CDR1 is ENHRY and CDR2 SYGVKD. The V segment lost 7 bases and the J segment 1 base; nucleotides outside the gene matches: 10. This CDR3 has 16 amino acids. In DNA, the CDR3 is TGTGCCATCAAACCTCAATTGGACAGGGGGAACACTGAAGCTTTCTTT. Amino acid sequence: CAIKPQLDRGNTEAFF.

This clone turned up a few times. The chain combines TRBV28 with TRBJ1-1; TRBD1 aligns across 8 bases. J lost 9 bases, V lost 4 bases, and 10 bases had no gene match. Germline CDR1 MDHEN, CDR2 SYDVKM. The CDR3 is 14 amino acids. The DNA for the CDR3 is TGTGCCAGCAGTTCGGGACAGGCGGAATCCAAAGCTTTCTTT. Its protein is CASSSGQAESKAFF.

The rearrangement links TRBV7-2 to TRBJ2-1; no reliable D call. Trimming shortened V by 0 bases and J by 1 base, and 7 bases separated the two germline ends. Germline V gives CDR1 SGHTA, CDR2 FQGNSA. The CDR3 extends over 15 amino acids. The chain's CDR3 is CASSLAASSYNEQFF. CDR3 sequence (DNA): TGTGCCAGCAGCTTAGCGGCTAGTTCCTACAATGAGCAGTTCTTC.

In this sample, this clone turned up a few times. The chain uses TRBV12-2 and TRBJ2-7; the table's D call, TRBD1, has no DNA check behind it. TRBV12-2 constitutes a pseudogene. The CDR3 loop spans 17 amino acids. DNA of the CDR3: TGTGCAAGTCGCCCCCTCAATATTCGGGACAGGGGCTACGAGCAGTACTTC. Protein sequence: CASRPLNIRDRGYEQYF.

The chain carries TRBV9 and TRBJ2-1, with 9 bases identical to TRBD2. The germline CDR1 and CDR2 sequences are SGDLS and YYNGEE. Germline trimming cut 0 bases from V and 8 bases from J; bases unmatched to any gene: 6. The CDR3 has 15 amino acids. This CDR3 reads CASSVGAGGPYEQFF. The CDR3 DNA follows: TGTGCCAGCAGCGTAGGTGCGGGAGGGCCCTATGAGCAGTTCTTC.

The chain joins TRBV25-1 to TRBJ2-1, with 10 positions matching TRBD2. This CDR3 spans 16 amino acids. The junction had 12 bases not matched to a gene; V was cut back by 8 bases and J by 5 bases. Germline V gives CDR1 MGHDK, CDR2 SYGVNS. This chain's CDR3 is CASRRPGLASHNEQFF. Here the CDR3 DNA reads TGTGCCAGCCGCCGTCCGGGACTAGCGAGTCACAATGAGCAGTTCTTC.

The sample holds a few counts of this clone. The V and J genes are TRBV6-6 and TRBJ2-7; 7 bases match TRBD2. The V segment lost 4 bases and the J segment 4 bases; nucleotides outside the gene matches: 13. From germline, CDR1 is MNHNY and CDR2 SVGAGI (reference sequence). This CDR3 spans 16 amino acids. The CDR3 DNA sequence: TGTGCCAGCAGTTCGGCAAGTTTGGCGGGAGAGTACGAGCAGTACTTC. Its protein product is CASSSASLAGEYEQYF.

The rearrangement joins TRBV19 to TRBJ1-1; D is ambiguous. Per the germline V gene, CDR1 is LNHDA and CDR2 is SQIVND (reference sequence). V lost 10 bases to trimming and J lost 7 bases, with 10 bases between them. The CDR3 consists of 10 residues. DNA of the CDR3: TGTGCCACAGGCGACCTTGAAGCTTTCTTT. This sequence encodes CATGDLEAFF.

This clone was counted a few times. V gene TRBV7-2 combines with J gene TRBJ2-3, with 11 bases fitting TRBD1. Unmatched junction bases numbered 7, after V lost 4 bases and J lost 4 bases. The germline gives CDR1 SGHTA, CDR2 FQGNSA. CDR3 size: 16 residues. The CDR3 sequence is CASSYRTGGYADTQYF. The CDR3 nucleotides read TGTGCCAGCAGCTACCGGACAGGGGGCTACGCAGATACGCAGTATTTT.

This clone was detected a few times. V and J are TRBV6-1 and TRBJ2-1, with TRBD2 matching over 9 bases. Germline trimming cut 2 bases from V and 8 bases from J; bases unmatched to any gene: 10. Germline values: CDR1 MNHNS, CDR2 SASEGT. The CDR3 extends over 16 amino acids. The CDR3, as DNA: TGTGCCAGCAGTGAATTTCCAGCGGGAGGATCAGATGAGCAGTTCTTC. Its translation is CASSEFPAGGSDEQFF.

This sequence joins TRBV5-1 and TRBJ2-5; TRBD1 might be the D (6 bases). With 2 bases removed from V and 1 base from J, the gap between germline ends came to 12 bases. In germline, CDR1 is SGHRS, CDR2 YFSETQ. This CDR3 region has 15 residues. The CDR3 coding sequence is TGCGCCAGCAGCTTCAGGGGAGTCCCCCAAGAGACCCAGTACTTC. Its translation is CASSFRGVPQETQYF.